These 31 T cell receptor beta chains were sequenced from one sample in a study of cytomegalovirus exposure and HLA in healthy donors. The PCR made use of 60 Vbeta and 13 Jbeta primers. The repertoire was sequenced with immunoSEQ multiplex PCR; TCRdb's copy has only in-frame clones and lacks some. This sample has around 99,000 clones, with around 86% found just once. The sample taken for sequencing was PBMCs. The source is a woman under 40 in good health and CMV-seronegative.

The rearrangement joins TRBV30 to TRBJ2-3; 11 bases are shared with TRBD2. V shed 0 bases, J shed 2 bases, and the junction held 4 bases outside the gene matches. The V gene's germline CDR1 is GTSNPN and CDR2 SVGIG (reference sequence). The CDR3 is 16 amino acids. The CDR3 bases are TGTGCCTGGAGTGTCCCTAGCGGGGGGCTCACAGATACGCAGTATTTT. This translates into CAWSVPSGGLTDTQYF.

The J gene is TRBJ1-3, the V gene TRBV7-2; TRBD1 is a possible D gene (5 bases). The V end was cut by 0 bases, the J end by 4 bases, with 10 bases between. CDR3 length: 15 amino acids. The V gene's germline CDR1 is SGHTA and CDR2 FQGNSA. The chain's CDR3 is CASSLAGRGGNTIYF. CDR3 DNA: TGTGCCAGCAGCTTAGCCGGGCGGGGGGGAAACACCATATATTTT. The full variable domain, completed using reference TRBV7-2 and TRBJ1-3, is GAGVSQSPSNKVTEKGKDVELRCDPISGHTALYWYRQSLGQGLEFLIYFQGNSAPDKSGLPSDRFSAERTGGSVSTLTIQRTQQEDSAVYLCASSLAGRGGNTIYFGEGSWLTVV.

The CDR3: CASSPTSGPYEQYF. The CDR3 region has the DNA TGTGCCAGCAGCCCAACTAGCGGCCCCTACGAGCAGTACTTC. The chain has TRBV7-2 and TRBJ2-7; TRBD2 aligns across 8 bases. Per germline, CDR1 SGHTA and CDR2 FQGNSA. Trimming cost V 5 bases and J 2 bases; bases outside gene matches: 5. This CDR3 is 14 amino acids long.

The chain has TRBV13 and TRBJ2-1, with 8 positions matching TRBD2. Per the germline V gene, CDR1 is PRHDT and CDR2 is FYEKMQ (reference sequence). The CDR3 contains 17 residues. The V segment lost 3 bases and the J segment 0 bases; nucleotides outside the gene matches: 7. CDR3 bases: TGTGCCAGCAGCTTGGGGACTAGAGCATTCTCCTACAATGAGCAGTTCTTC. Protein: CASSLGTRAFSYNEQFF.

The rearrangement joins TRBV2 to TRBJ2-7, with 8 bases fitting TRBD2. V lost 1 base and J lost 3; bases outside the gene matches: 5. Germline CDR1 reads SNHLY; CDR2 reads FYNNEI. The CDR3 is 15 amino acids. The CDR3: CASSEGGSGNYEQYF. The CDR3, as DNA: TGTGCCAGCAGTGAAGGCGGTAGCGGGAACTACGAGCAGTACTTC.

V and J are TRBV9 and TRBJ2-1, with D possibly being TRBD2 (6 bases). Trimming pared 1 base from V and 9 bases from J, leaving 11 bases between. CDR1 is SGDLS and CDR2 is YYNGEE in the germline V gene. This CDR3 spans 13 amino acids. As DNA, the CDR3 is TGTGCCAGCAGCGTATACGAGGGAGGTGAGCAGTTCTTC. Its translation is CASSVYEGGEQFF.

The chain's CDR3 is CSVDSTTEQYF. The CDR3 nucleotides read TGCAGCGTGGACTCTACCACCGAGCAGTACTTC. This chain joins TRBV29-1 and TRBJ2-7; the D gene is possibly TRBD2 (5 bases). This CDR3 is built from 11 residues. Germline V gene data show CDR1 as SQVTM and CDR2 as ANQGSEA. Trimming took 6 bases from V and 6 from J, leaving 12 bases between them.

V gene TRBV5-4 combines with J gene TRBJ1-1; 8 bases match TRBD1. Germline-derived CDR1 and CDR2 are SGHNT and YYREEE (reference sequence). The CDR3 sequence is 14 residues long. V shed 5 bases, J shed 5 bases, and the junction held 8 bases outside the gene matches. For the CDR3, the DNA is TGTGCCAGCAGTCGTGACAGGGGATGGACTGAAGCTTTCTTT. Translation gives CASSRDRGWTEAFF. Full variable domain (rest looked up from reference TRBV5-4 and TRBJ1-1): ETGVTQSPTHLIKTRGQQVTLRCSSQSGHNTVSWYQQALGQGPQFIFQYYREEENGRGNFPPRFSGLQFPNYSSELNVNALELDDSALYLCASSRDRGWTEAFFGQGTRLTVV.

V usage is TRBV9 and J usage is TRBJ2-3; D is unresolved. There are 16 residues in the CDR3. The V end was cut by 3 bases, the J end by 2 bases, with 16 bases between. Germline V gene lookup returns CDR1 SGDLS and CDR2 YYNGEE. The CDR3 DNA sequence: TGTGCCAGCAGCGCCGACTTGCGGCCAAACACAGATACGCAGTATTTT. Translating it yields CASSADLRPNTDTQYF.

The chain is built from TRBV11-2 and TRBJ1-6, with 7 nucleotides matching TRBD1. V lost 1 base, J lost 7 bases, and 7 bases stayed unmatched. The CDR3 covers 16 residues. CDR1 is SGHAT, CDR2 FQNNGV, per germline. The CDR3 here is CASSLGPQGWNSPLHF. The CDR3 bases are TGTGCCAGCAGCTTAGGGCCACAGGGGTGGAATTCACCCCTCCACTTT.

This chain connects TRBV7-9 to TRBJ2-5; D might be TRBD1 (7 bases). The DNA end favors TRBJ2-7, so the J call may be wrong. From germline, CDR1 is SEHNR and CDR2 FQNEAQ (reference sequence). The CDR3 length is 14 residues. The CDR3 sequence: CASSLPQGGHEQYF. CDR3 DNA sequence: TGTGCCAGCAGCTTACCCCAGGGGGGCCACGAGCAGTACTTC.

The CDR3 region has the DNA TGCGCCAGCAGCCCTGCGGCGGGGGCTTACACAGATACGCAGTATTTT. It codes for CASSPAAGAYTDTQYF. The gene calls are TRBV4-1 and TRBJ2-3, with a possible D match to TRBD2 (7 bases). This CDR3 is 16 amino acids long. Trimming took 4 bases from V and 2 from J, leaving 16 bases between them. Germline CDR1 and CDR2: MGHRA and YSYEKL.

The rearrangement links TRBV4-1 to TRBJ1-1; 7 positions agree with TRBD1. The CDR3 length is 16 residues. The J segment lost 4 bases and the V segment lost 3 bases, leaving 11 bases of the junction unmatched. Germline V CDR1 and CDR2: MGHRA, YSYEKL. The CDR3 is CASSQSTGNKGTEAFF. The CDR3 DNA sequence: TGCGCCAGCAGCCAGTCGACAGGGAATAAAGGCACTGAAGCTTTCTTT.

CDR3 coding DNA: TGTGCCAGCAGCTTAGTGGCCGTCTCAGGAGGGGGCTACACCTTC. Its protein product is CASSLVAVSGGGYTF. This chain links TRBV13 with TRBJ1-2; D unclear. This CDR3 region has 15 residues. Germline V lookup: CDR1 PRHDT, CDR2 FYEKMQ (reference sequence). The ends were cut back, 1 base at V and 8 bases at J, with 17 bases in the middle.

Here the CDR3 DNA reads TGCGCCAGCAGCTTGGTCGGCGCGGGTGGAAATGAGCAGTTCTTC. Translation gives CASSLVGAGGNEQFF. The chain couples TRBV5-1 to TRBJ2-1, with D perhaps matching TRBD2 (5 bases). Germline V CDR1 and CDR2: SGHRS, YFSETQ. The CDR3 has 15 residues. Trimming took off 0 bases at V and 7 bases at J, with 14 bases between the two ends.

J is TRBJ2-1 and V is TRBV5-1; 7 bases map to TRBD2. The CDR3 runs 17 residues. Looked up from germline, CDR1 is SGHRS and CDR2 is YFSETQ. V was clipped by 3 bases and J by 5 bases; unmatched bases: 14. For the CDR3, the DNA is TGCGCCAGCAGCTCCCGGGGACTAAGGACTATTAACAATGAGCAGTTCTTC. Its translation: CASSSRGLRTINNEQFF.

This clone is medium-sized (0.01 to 0.1%). This chain connects TRBV5-4 to TRBJ2-7; the match to TRBD1 covers 9 bases. The CDR3 runs to 16 residues. CDR1 and CDR2 from the germline V gene are SGHNT and YYREEE (reference sequence). V trimming: 0 bases; J trimming: 6 bases; junction bases outside the gene matches: 10. In nucleotides, the CDR3 is TGTGCCAGCAGCTTGGATCTGGGACAGGGAGATGGCGAGCAGTACTTC. Translation gives CASSLDLGQGDGEQYF.

This chain joins TRBV5-1 and TRBJ1-4; TRBD1 might be the D (6 bases). The CDR3 covers 14 residues. The V end was cut by 1 base, the J end by 6 bases, with 10 bases between. In germline, CDR1 is SGHRS, CDR2 YFSETQ. The CDR3 spells CASSLSGVDEKLFF. CDR3 bases: TGCGCCAGCAGCTTGTCAGGGGTGGATGAAAAACTGTTTTTT.

CDR3 sequence: CASSLGGLAEQYF. As DNA, the CDR3 is TGTGCCAGCAGCTTAGGTGGGCTCGCCGAGCAGTACTTC. The chain has TRBV7-8 and TRBJ2-7, with D hard to call. Trimming took 1 base from V and 6 from J, leaving 10 bases between them. Germline CDR1 reads SGHVS; CDR2 reads FQNEAQ. CDR3 size: 13 residues.

The chain carries TRBV7-2 and TRBJ2-1; D is ambiguous. The CDR3 runs to 19 residues. With 1 base removed from V and 6 bases from J, the gap between germline ends came to 25 bases. Germline loops: CDR1 SGHTA, CDR2 FQGNSA. The DNA for the CDR3 is TGTGCCAGCAGCTTAGACCCGATATCACTTAGCCGTCCTTCCAATGAGCAGTTCTTC. This encodes CASSLDPISLSRPSNEQFF.

The chain carries TRBV7-9 and TRBJ2-5; TRBD2 aligns across 9 bases. The CDR3 is made up of 16 amino acids. V was clipped by 0 bases and J by 1 base; unmatched bases: 3. The germline gives CDR1 SEHNR, CDR2 FQNEAQ (reference sequence). CDR3 in DNA: TGTGCCAGCAGCTTAGCGTCGCGGGGGGGCCAAGAGACCCAGTACTTC. Protein product: CASSLASRGGQETQYF.

The genes are TRBV10-1 and TRBJ2-4, with 7 bases identical to TRBD1. Germline trimming cut 4 bases from V and 3 bases from J; bases unmatched to any gene: 9. The CDR3 spans 16 residues. Germline V CDR1 and CDR2: WNHNN, SYGVQD (reference sequence). CDR3 residues: CASSGWDRNIKNIQYF. CDR3 nucleotides: TGCGCCAGCAGTGGATGGGACAGAAATATCAAAAACATTCAGTACTTC.

The chain carries TRBV7-9 and TRBJ2-5, with a weak D call TRBD2 (7 bases). This CDR3 contains 16 residues. Germline V CDR1 and CDR2: SEHNR, FQNEAQ (reference sequence). Trimming took off 1 base at V and 5 bases at J, with 17 bases between the two ends. CDR3 in amino acids: CASSLGGGDLAETQYF. CDR3 bases: TGTGCCAGCAGCTTAGGAGGGGGGGACTTGGCGGAGACCCAGTACTTC.

This chain connects TRBV27 to TRBJ2-2, with D perhaps TRBD2 (5 bases). Trimming took off 5 bases at V and 1 base at J, with 11 bases between the two ends. This CDR3 comprises 15 residues. CDR1 and CDR2 (germline): MNHEY, SMNVEV (reference sequence). CDR3 nucleotide sequence: TGTGCCAGCAGTGGTGGCGGGCGGAACACCGGGGAGCTGTTTTTT. It codes for CASSGGGRNTGELFF.

This clone was recorded a few times. The V gene is TRBV6-4, the J gene TRBJ1-1; TRBD1 aligns across 7 bases. Germline V gene data show CDR1 as MRHNA and CDR2 as SNTAGT. The CDR3 is made up of 13 amino acids. With V trimmed by 8 bases and J by 5 bases, 8 bases remained unmatched. This CDR3 reads CASGDRAGTEAFF. The CDR3 DNA reads as TGTGCCAGCGGCGACAGGGCGGGAACTGAAGCTTTCTTT.

The chain combines TRBV30 with TRBJ2-1; 13 bases line up with TRBD2. CDR1 and CDR2 from the germline V gene are GTSNPN and SVGIG (reference sequence). V shed 0 bases and J 12 bases; nucleotides not matched to a gene: 14. The CDR3 consists of 17 residues. CDR3 in amino acids: CAWSVPRLAGGPSWQFF. CDR3 coding DNA: TGTGCCTGGAGTGTACCCCGACTAGCGGGAGGTCCCTCCTGGCAGTTCTTC.

V gene TRBV5-1 combines with J gene TRBJ2-1, with 13 bases matching TRBD2. J gave up 8 bases and V 4 bases, and 6 bases lay outside the gene matches. The CDR3 sequence is 15 residues long. Germline CDR1 and CDR2: SGHRS and YFSETQ. CDR3 in DNA: TGCGCCAGCAGCCAGGGACTAGCGGGAATGGATGAGCAGTTCTTC. Translation: CASSQGLAGMDEQFF.

This chain connects TRBV19 to TRBJ1-3; unclear D gene. Trimming pared 7 bases from V and 0 bases from J, leaving 10 bases between. Germline-derived CDR1 and CDR2 are LNHDA and SQIVND (reference sequence). This CDR3 is built from 14 residues. CDR3 in amino acids: CASKGRDSGNTIYF. CDR3 coding DNA: TGTGCCAGTAAAGGACGGGACTCTGGAAACACCATATATTTT. Drawing the rest from reference TRBV19 and TRBJ1-3, the complete variable domain is DGGITQSPKYLFRKEGQNVTLSCEQNLNHDAMYWYRQDPGQGLRLIYYSQIVNDFQKGDIAEGYSVSREKKESFPLTVTSAQKNPTAFYLCASKGRDSGNTIYFGEGSWLTVV.

The chain has TRBV27 and TRBJ1-2; D may be TRBD1 (5 bases). CDR3 length equals 16 residues. Trimming stripped 1 base from V and 2 bases from J, with 14 bases between. CDR1 is MNHEY and CDR2 is SMNVEV in the germline V gene (reference sequence). Here the CDR3 DNA reads TGTGCCAGCAGTTTATTGGGGCAGCATACCAACTATGGCTACACCTTC. Protein sequence: CASSLLGQHTNYGYTF.

V is TRBV5-1 and J is TRBJ1-5; 9 bases fit TRBD1. The CDR3 covers 14 residues. The germline gives CDR1 SGHRS, CDR2 YFSETQ. V shed 0 bases, J shed 7 bases, and the junction held 2 bases outside the gene matches. CDR3 bases: TGCGCCAGCAGCTTGGTGACAGGGGGACAGCCCCAGCATTTT. Amino acids: CASSLVTGGQPQHF.

The chain has TRBV27 and TRBJ1-3, with 7 bases identical to TRBD1. CDR1 MNHEY and CDR2 SMNVEV come from the germline V gene (reference sequence). V lost 6 bases and J lost 4; bases outside the gene matches: 6. This CDR3 has 14 residues. CDR3 nucleotide sequence: TGTGCCAGCAGCGAGGGGGCGGCGGGAAACACCATATATTTT. The encoded protein is CASSEGAAGNTIYF.